The sequence of this TCR beta chain was determined in a study of blood T cell repertoires in COVID-19. Study-level background: PBMCs, B-cell-depleted T cells, or T cells were the source of the cDNA or gDNA that made up the material.

Under the authors' procedure: It was from reference gene primer amplification that nucleated cell counts were estimated. Only in-frame clones appear in the TCRdb table, and some are missing; sequencing was by immunoSEQ multiplex PCR. V and J calls and clone size are those listed in that table; D and trimming were worked out from the DNA. The table has over 400,000 clones, 75% to 90% seen once; the top ten hold roughly 1.4%. V was trimmed by 4 bases and J by 4 bases, leaving 11 bases between them. The CDR3 totals 13 residues. Germline CDR1 SGDLS, CDR2 YYNGEE. Sequenced material: peripheral blood. This sequence originates from a woman aged 25-40 years with active or convalescent COVID-19. This chain uses TRBV9 with TRBJ1-1; D is uncertain. In DNA form, the CDR3 reads TGTGCCAGCAGCACACGAGGGTTCACTGAAGCTTTCTTT. Its protein is CASSTRGFTEAFF.